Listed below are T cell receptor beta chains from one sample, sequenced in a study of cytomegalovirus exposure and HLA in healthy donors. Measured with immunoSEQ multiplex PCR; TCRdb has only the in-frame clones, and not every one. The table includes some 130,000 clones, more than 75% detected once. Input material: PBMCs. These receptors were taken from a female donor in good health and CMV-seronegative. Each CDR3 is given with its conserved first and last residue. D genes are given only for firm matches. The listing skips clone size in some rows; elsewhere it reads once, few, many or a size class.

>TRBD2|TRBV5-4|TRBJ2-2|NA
CASSLPPSGNTGELFF
TGTGCCAGCAGCTTGCCGCCTAGCGGGAACACCGGGGAGCTGTTTTTT
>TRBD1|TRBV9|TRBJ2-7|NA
CASSVEGADYEQYF
TGTGCCAGCAGCGTAGAGGGGGCAGATTACGAGCAGTACTTC
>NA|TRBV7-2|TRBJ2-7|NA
CASSLAAGFPYEQYF
TGTGCCAGCAGCTTAGCGGCGGGTTTCCCTTACGAGCAGTACTTC
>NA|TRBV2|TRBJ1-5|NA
CASRATVRSNQPQHF
TGTGCCAGCAGGGCGACAGTGAGGAGCAATCAGCCCCAGCATTTT
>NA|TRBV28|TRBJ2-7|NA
CASSRYSATGYEQYF
TGTGCCAGCAGTCGATACTCCGCGACAGGATACGAGCAGTACTTC
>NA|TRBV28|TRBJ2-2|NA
CASSLGQRLAVHTGELFF
TGTGCCAGCAGTTTAGGTCAAAGGTTAGCGGTCCACACCGGGGAGCTGTTTTTT
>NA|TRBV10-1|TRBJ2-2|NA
CASRSGSGPNTGELFF
TGCGCCAGCAGGAGTGGCAGCGGGCCCAACACCGGGGAGCTGTTTTTT
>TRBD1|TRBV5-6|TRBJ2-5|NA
CASRLGQGQETQYF
TGTGCCAGCCGTTTGGGACAGGGGCAAGAGACCCAGTACTTC
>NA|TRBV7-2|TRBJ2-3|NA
CASSPARGMITDTQYF
TGTGCCAGCAGCCCAGCTCGGGGTATGATCACAGATACGCAGTATTTT
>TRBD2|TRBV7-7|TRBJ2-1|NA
CASSRLAGTYNEQFF
TGTGCCAGCAGCCGACTAGCGGGGACCTACAATGAGCAGTTCTTC
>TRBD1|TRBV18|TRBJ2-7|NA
CASSLQGANEQYF
TGTGCCAGCTCGTTACAGGGGGCCAACGAGCAGTACTTC
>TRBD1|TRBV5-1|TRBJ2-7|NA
CASSPTLGDRGIYEQYF
TGCGCCAGCAGCCCAACCCTGGGGGACAGGGGTATCTACGAGCAGTACTTC
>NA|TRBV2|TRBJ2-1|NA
CASSTDREDNEQFF
TGTGCCAGCAGTACCGACAGGGAGGACAATGAGCAGTTCTTC
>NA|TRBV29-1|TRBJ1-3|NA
CSVQGGIGGNTIYF
TGCAGCGTTCAAGGAGGGATAGGTGGAAACACCATATATTTT
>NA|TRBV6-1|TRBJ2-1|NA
CASSGTLQSEQFF
TGTGCCAGCAGTGGGACTCTCCAAAGTGAGCAGTTCTTC
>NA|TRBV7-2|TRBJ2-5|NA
CASSLERGLQETQYF
TGTGCCAGCAGCTTGGAAAGGGGTCTTCAGGAGACCCAGTACTTC
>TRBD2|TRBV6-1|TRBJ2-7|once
CASRPRLAENYEQYF
TGTGCCAGCAGACCCCGACTAGCGGAAAACTACGAGCAGTACTTC
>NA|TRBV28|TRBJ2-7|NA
CASLGAGDYEQYF
TGTGCCAGCTTGGGGGCGGGGGACTACGAGCAGTACTTC
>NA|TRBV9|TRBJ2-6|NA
CASSDRSYSGANVLTF
TGTGCCAGCAGCGACCGGAGCTACTCTGGGGCCAACGTCCTGACTTTC
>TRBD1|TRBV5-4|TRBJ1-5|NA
CASSASPDRGDQPQHF
TGTGCCAGCAGCGCCAGCCCGGACAGGGGGGACCAGCCCCAGCATTTT
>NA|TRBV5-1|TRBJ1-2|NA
CASSPGTRSYGYTF
TGCGCCAGCAGCCCGGGAACTCGGTCCTATGGCTACACCTTC
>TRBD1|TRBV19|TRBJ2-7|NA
CASMRTGGNEQYF
TGTGCCAGTATGAGGACAGGGGGAAACGAGCAGTACTTC
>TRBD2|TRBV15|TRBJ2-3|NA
CATQGLAGGPSRDTQYF
TGTGCCACACAGGGACTAGCGGGAGGGCCCTCTAGGGATACGCAGTATTTT
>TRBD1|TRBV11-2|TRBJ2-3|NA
CASSLGQLTDTQYF
TGTGCCAGCAGCCTGGGACAGTTGACAGATACGCAGTATTTT
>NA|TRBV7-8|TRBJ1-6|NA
CASSPPRISPLHF
TGTGCCAGCAGCCCCCCGAGGATTTCACCCCTCCACTTT
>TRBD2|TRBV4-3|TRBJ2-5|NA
CASSQDEAGEAETQYF
TGCGCCAGCAGCCAAGATGAAGCGGGAGAGGCAGAGACCCAGTACTTC
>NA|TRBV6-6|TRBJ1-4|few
CASSGGTTNEKLFF
TGTGCCAGCAGCGGAGGGACGACTAATGAAAAACTGTTTTTT
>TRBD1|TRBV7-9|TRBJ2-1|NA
CASSTGTGGFYEQFF
TGTGCCAGCAGTACCGGGACAGGGGGCTTCTATGAGCAGTTCTTC
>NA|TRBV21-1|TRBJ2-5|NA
CASSKHPAPRVRETQYF
TGTGCCAGCAGCAAACACCCCGCCCCCAGGGTTCGAGAGACCCAGTACTTC
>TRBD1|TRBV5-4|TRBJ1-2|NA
CASTSTGLGGYTF
TGTGCCAGCACCTCGACAGGGTTGGGTGGCTACACCTTC
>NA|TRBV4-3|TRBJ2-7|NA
CASSQDHNYEQYF
TGCGCCAGCAGCCAAGATCACAACTACGAGCAGTACTTC
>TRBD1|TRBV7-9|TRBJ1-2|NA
CASSRDREGYTF
TGTGCCAGCAGCCGAGACAGGGAGGGCTACACCTTC
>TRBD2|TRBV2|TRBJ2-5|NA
CASKRSGAGQETQYF
TGTGCCAGCAAAAGGAGCGGGGCGGGCCAAGAGACCCAGTACTTC
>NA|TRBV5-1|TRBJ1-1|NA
CASSIQGMNTEAFF
TGCGCCAGCAGTATACAGGGTATGAACACTGAAGCTTTCTTT
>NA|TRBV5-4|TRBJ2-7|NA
CASSPLIDEQYF
TGTGCCAGCAGCCCGCTAATAGACGAGCAGTACTTC
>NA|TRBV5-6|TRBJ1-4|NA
CASSLPGTNEKLFF
TGTGCCAGCAGCTTACCAGGAACTAATGAAAAACTGTTTTTT
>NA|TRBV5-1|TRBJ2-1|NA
CASSLAGSDYNEQFF
TGCGCCAGCAGCTTGGCCGGTAGCGACTACAATGAGCAGTTCTTC
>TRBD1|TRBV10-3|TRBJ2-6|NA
CAINRDREGSGANVLTF
TGTGCCATCAACCGGGACAGGGAGGGCTCTGGGGCCAACGTCCTGACTTTC
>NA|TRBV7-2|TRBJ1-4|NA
CASSLVLGEVEKLFF
TGTGCCAGCAGCTTAGTTTTAGGGGAAGTTGAAAAACTGTTTTTT
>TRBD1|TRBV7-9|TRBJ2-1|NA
CALQGSLDDEQFF
TGTGCCTTACAGGGGAGTTTAGATGATGAGCAGTTCTTC
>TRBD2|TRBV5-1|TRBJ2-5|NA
CAGIAGGGETQYF
TGCGCCGGAATAGCGGGAGGGGGAGAGACCCAGTACTTC
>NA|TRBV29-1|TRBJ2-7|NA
CSVVGGITTEQYF
TGCAGCGTTGTCGGCGGGATAACGACCGAGCAGTACTTC
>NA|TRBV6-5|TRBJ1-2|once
CASSMDTFYGYTF
TGTGCCAGCAGTATGGACACTTTCTATGGCTACACCTTC